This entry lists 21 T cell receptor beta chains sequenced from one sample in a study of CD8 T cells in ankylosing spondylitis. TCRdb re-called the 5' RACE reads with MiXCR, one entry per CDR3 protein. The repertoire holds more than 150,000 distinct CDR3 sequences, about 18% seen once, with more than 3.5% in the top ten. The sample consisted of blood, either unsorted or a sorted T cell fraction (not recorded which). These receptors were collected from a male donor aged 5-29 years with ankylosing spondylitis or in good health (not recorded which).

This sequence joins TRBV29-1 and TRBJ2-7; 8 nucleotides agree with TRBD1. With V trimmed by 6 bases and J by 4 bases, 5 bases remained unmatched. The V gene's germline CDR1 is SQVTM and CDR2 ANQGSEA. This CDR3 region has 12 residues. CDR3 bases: TGCAGCGTGATACAGGGGGTATACGAGCAGTACTTC. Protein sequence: CSVIQGVYEQYF.

CDR3 in amino acids: CASSKVVSITDTQYF. DNA for the CDR3: TGTGCCAGCAGCAAAGTAGTCAGCATCACAGATACGCAGTATTTT. V and J are TRBV21-1 and TRBJ2-3; TRBD2, the D gene given by the table, was not confirmed from the DNA. TRBV21-1 is deemed a pseudogene. This CDR3 has 15 amino acids.

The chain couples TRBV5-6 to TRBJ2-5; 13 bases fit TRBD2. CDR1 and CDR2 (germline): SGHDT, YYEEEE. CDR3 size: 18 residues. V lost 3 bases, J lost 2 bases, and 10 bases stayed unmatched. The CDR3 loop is CASSSYRTSGRGQETQYF. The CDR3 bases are TGTGCCAGCAGCTCCTATCGGACTAGCGGGAGAGGGCAAGAGACCCAGTACTTC.

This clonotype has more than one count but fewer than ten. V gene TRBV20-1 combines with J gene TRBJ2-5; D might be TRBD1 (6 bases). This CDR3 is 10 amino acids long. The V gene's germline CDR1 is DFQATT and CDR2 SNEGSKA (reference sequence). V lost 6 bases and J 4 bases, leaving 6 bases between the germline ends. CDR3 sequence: CSARGETQYF. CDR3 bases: TGCAGTGCCAGGGGAGAGACCCAGTACTTC.

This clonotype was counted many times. The CDR3 DNA sequence: TGTGCCATCGGGGCAGGGGAGGTCCCTGGGGCCAACGTCCTGACTTTC. The encoded protein is CAIGAGEVPGANVLTF. The V gene is TRBV10-3, the J gene TRBJ2-6; the D call may be TRBD1 or TRBD2 (6 bases each). The CDR3 is made up of 16 amino acids. V was trimmed by 8 bases and J by 2 bases, leaving 16 bases between them. Germline CDR1 reads ENHRY; CDR2 reads SYGVKD.

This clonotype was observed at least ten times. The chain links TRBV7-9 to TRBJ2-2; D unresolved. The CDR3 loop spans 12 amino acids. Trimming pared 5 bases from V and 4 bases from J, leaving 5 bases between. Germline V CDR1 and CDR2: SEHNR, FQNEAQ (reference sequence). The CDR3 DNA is TGTGCCAGCAGCCCGTTCACCGGGGAGCTGTTTTTT. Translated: CASSPFTGELFF.

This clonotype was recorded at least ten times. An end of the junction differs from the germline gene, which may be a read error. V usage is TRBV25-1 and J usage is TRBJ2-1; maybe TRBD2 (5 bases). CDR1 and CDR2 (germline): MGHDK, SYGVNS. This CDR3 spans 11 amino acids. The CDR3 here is CASSEYGERLF. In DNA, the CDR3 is TGTGCCAGCAGTGAATATGGGGAGAGGCTCTTC. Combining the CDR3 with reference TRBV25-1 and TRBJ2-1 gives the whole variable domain EADIYQTPRYLVIGTGKKITLECSQTMGHDKMYWYQQDPGMELHLIHYSYGVNSTEKGDLSSESTVSRIRTEHFPLTLESARPSHTSQYLCASSEYGERLFGPGTRLTVL.

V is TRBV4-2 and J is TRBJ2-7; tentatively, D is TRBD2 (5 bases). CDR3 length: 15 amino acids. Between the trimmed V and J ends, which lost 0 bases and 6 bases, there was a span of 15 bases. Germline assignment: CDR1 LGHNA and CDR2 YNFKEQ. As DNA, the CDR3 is TGTGCCAGCAGCCAAGAGGCCAGAGGGTCCCCCGAGCAGTACTTC. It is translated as CASSQEARGSPEQYF.

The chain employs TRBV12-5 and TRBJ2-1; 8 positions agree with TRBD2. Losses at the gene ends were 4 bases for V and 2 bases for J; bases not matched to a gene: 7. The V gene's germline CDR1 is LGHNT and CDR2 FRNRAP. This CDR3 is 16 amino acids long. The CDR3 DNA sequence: TGTGCTAGTGGTTGGATACTAGCGGAGGCCTACAATGAGCAGTTCTTC. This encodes CASGWILAEAYNEQFF.

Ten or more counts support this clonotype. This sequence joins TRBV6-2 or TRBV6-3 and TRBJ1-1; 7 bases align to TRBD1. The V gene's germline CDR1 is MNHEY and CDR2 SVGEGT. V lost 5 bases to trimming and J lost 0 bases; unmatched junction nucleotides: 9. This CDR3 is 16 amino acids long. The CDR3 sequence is CASSQPTGTVNTEAFF. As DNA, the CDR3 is TGTGCCAGCAGTCAACCGACCGGGACAGTGAACACTGAAGCTTTCTTT.

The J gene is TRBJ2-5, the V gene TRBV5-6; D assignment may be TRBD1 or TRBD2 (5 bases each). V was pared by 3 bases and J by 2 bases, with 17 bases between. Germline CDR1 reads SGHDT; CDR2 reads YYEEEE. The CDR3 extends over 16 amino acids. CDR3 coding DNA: TGTGCCAGCAGCTCTGGGACGATTACAGTACAAGAGACCCAGTACTTC. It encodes CASSSGTITVQETQYF.

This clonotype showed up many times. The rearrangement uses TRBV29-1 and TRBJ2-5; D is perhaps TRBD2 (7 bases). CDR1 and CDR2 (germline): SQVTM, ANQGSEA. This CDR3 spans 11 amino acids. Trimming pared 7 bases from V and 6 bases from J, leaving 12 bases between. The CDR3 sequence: CSGGRGQTQYF. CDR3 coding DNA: TGCAGCGGGGGGCGGGGGCAGACCCAGTACTTC.

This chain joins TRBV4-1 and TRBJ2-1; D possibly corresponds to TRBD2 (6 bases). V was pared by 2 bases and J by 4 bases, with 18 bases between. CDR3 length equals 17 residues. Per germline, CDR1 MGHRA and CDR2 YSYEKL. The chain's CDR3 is CASSQPYRRGDYNEQFF. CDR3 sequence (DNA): TGCGCCAGCAGCCAACCCTATCGGCGCGGGGATTACAATGAGCAGTTCTTC.

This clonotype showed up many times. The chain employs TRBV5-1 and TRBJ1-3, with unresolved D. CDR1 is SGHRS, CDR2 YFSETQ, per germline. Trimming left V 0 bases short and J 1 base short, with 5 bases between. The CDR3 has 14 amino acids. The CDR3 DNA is TGCGCCAGCAGCTTGGCTAGTTCTGGAAACACCATATATTTT. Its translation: CASSLASSGNTIYF. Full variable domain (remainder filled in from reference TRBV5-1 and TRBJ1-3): KAGVTQTPRYLIKTRGQQVTLSCSPISGHRSVSWYQQTPGQGLQFLFEYFSETQRNKGNFPGRFSGRQFSNSRSEMNVSTLELGDSALYLCASSLASSGNTIYFGEGSWLTVV.

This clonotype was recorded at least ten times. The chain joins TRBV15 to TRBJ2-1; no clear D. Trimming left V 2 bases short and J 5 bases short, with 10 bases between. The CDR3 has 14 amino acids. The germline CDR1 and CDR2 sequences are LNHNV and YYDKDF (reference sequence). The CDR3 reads CATSRPDWDNEQFF. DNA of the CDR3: TGTGCCACCAGCAGACCCGACTGGGACAATGAGCAGTTCTTC.

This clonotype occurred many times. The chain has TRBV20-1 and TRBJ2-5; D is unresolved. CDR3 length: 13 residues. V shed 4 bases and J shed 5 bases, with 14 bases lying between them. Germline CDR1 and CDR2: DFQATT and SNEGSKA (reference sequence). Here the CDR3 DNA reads TGCAGTGCTACCCCCCCCCTACCTGAGACCCAGTACTTC. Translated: CSATPPLPETQYF.

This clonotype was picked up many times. The CDR3 sequence: CASSWGYQETQYF. CDR3 bases: TGTGCCAGCAGCTGGGGGTACCAAGAGACCCAGTACTTC. The chain employs TRBV5-6 and TRBJ2-5; D may be TRBD1 or TRBD2 (5 bases each). From germline, CDR1 is SGHDT and CDR2 YYEEEE. V gave up 3 bases and J gave up 0 bases, with 6 bases separating them. The CDR3 has 13 residues.

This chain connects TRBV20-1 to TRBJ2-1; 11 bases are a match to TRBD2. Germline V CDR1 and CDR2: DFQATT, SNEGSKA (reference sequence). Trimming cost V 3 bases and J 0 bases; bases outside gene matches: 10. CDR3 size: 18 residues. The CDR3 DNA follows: TGCAGTGCTAGCGCCTTACTAGCGGGAGAGGCCTCCTACAATGAGCAGTTCTTC. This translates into CSASALLAGEASYNEQFF.

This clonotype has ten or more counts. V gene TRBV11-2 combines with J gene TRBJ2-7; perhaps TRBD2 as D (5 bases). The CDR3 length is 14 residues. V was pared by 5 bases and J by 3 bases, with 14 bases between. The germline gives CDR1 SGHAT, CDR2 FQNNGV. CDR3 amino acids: CASSPLMDFYEQYV. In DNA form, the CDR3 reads TGTGCCAGCAGCCCCTTGATGGACTTCTACGAGCAGTACGTC.

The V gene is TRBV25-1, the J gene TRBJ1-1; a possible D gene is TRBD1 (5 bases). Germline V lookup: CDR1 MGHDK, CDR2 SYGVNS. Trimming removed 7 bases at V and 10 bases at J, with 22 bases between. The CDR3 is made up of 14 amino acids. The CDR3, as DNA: TGTGCCAGCACCTCCCCGGGACTCGGAGGAGGAGCTTTCTTT. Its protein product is CASTSPGLGGGAFF. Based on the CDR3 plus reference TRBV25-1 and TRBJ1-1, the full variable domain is EADIYQTPRYLVIGTGKKITLECSQTMGHDKMYWYQQDPGMELHLIHYSYGVNSTEKGDLSSESTVSRIRTEHFPLTLESARPSHTSQYLCASTSPGLGGGAFFGQGTRLTVV.

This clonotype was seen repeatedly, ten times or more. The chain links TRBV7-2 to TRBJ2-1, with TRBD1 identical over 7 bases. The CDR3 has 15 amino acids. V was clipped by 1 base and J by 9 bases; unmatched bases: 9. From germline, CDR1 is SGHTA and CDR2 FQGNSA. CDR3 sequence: CASSLVAWGQREQFF. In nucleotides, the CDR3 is TGTGCCAGCAGCTTAGTTGCTTGGGGACAGCGTGAGCAGTTCTTC. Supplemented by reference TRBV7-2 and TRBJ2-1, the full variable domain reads GAGVSQSPSNKVTEKGKDVELRCDPISGHTALYWYRQSLGQGLEFLIYFQGNSAPDKSGLPSDRFSAERTGGSVSTLTIQRTQQEDSAVYLCASSLVAWGQREQFFGPGTRLTVL.